This passage covers 17 T cell receptor beta chains from one sample sequenced in a study of blood T cell repertoires in COVID-19. TCRdb's table, derived via immunoSEQ multiplex PCR, lists solely in-frame clones and lacks some. The sample includes around 110,000 clones, 60% to 85% of them seen just once. The sequenced material came from peripheral blood. These TCRs come from a man aged 65 to 79 with acute or convalescent COVID-19.

The chain employs TRBV27 and TRBJ1-2; D might be TRBD1 (5 bases). The CDR3 covers 16 residues. Per germline, CDR1 MNHEY and CDR2 SMNVEV (reference sequence). V was trimmed by 5 bases and J by 0 bases, leaving 16 bases between them. The DNA of the CDR3 is TGTGCCAGCAGTGCCTCCTACAGGTTAGCTAACTATGGCTACACCTTC. Its translation is CASSASYRLANYGYTF.

The chain employs TRBV7-9 and TRBJ1-6; D uncertain. Germline CDR1 SEHNR, CDR2 FQNEAQ (reference sequence). Trimming removed 6 bases at V and 7 bases at J, with 13 bases between. The CDR3 length is 14 residues. The CDR3 DNA reads TGTGCCAGCAGGGAGGATGGCGTAAATTCACCCCTCCACTTT. It specifies CASREDGVNSPLHF.

This chain connects TRBV19 to TRBJ2-7; no clear D gene. The CDR3 loop spans 15 amino acids. The V end was cut by 7 bases, the J end by 3 bases, with 19 bases between. Germline loops: CDR1 LNHDA, CDR2 SQIVND (reference sequence). CDR3 residues: CASKSNFAEYYEQYF. The CDR3 region has the DNA TGTGCCAGTAAGTCCAATTTCGCGGAATACTACGAGCAGTACTTC.

The chain is built from TRBV6-2 or TRBV6-3 and TRBJ1-5; D is unresolved. The CDR3 extends over 15 amino acids. From germline, CDR1 is MNHEY and CDR2 SVGEGT. Trimming left V 6 bases short and J 2 bases short, with 14 bases between. As DNA, the CDR3 is TGTGCCAGCAGCCTCCGGGGTTCTGGCAATCAGCCCCAGCATTTT. Protein product: CASSLRGSGNQPQHF.

The rearrangement links TRBV2 to TRBJ1-4, with 10 bases lining up with TRBD1. The CDR3 runs 15 residues. Germline V gives CDR1 SNHLY, CDR2 FYNNEI. J gave up 3 bases and V 6 bases, and 4 bases lay outside the gene matches. CDR3 DNA: TGTGCCAGCAGCCGGACAGGGGGTGCTAATGAAAAACTGTTTTTT. Encoded protein: CASSRTGGANEKLFF.

The V gene is TRBV6-2 or TRBV6-3, the J gene TRBJ2-7, with TRBD2 matching over 8 bases. This CDR3 contains 16 residues. V was pared by 4 bases and J by 1 base, with 9 bases of the junction left unmatched. Looked up from germline, CDR1 is MNHEY and CDR2 is SVGEGT. CDR3 loop: CASSFETSVGSYEQYF. The CDR3 bases are TGTGCCAGCAGTTTCGAGACTAGCGTCGGATCCTACGAGCAGTACTTC.

The V gene is TRBV3-1 (or the pseudogene TRBV3-2), the J gene TRBJ2-1, with TRBD2 matching 9 bases. The CDR3 spans 16 residues. Germline lookup yields CDR1 LGHDT and CDR2 YNNKEL (reference sequence). The trim removed 3 bases at V and 7 bases at J, leaving 10 bases unmatched. In DNA form, the CDR3 reads TGTGCCAGCAGCCAGGGCGGGGGGGCTATCAAAAATGAGCAGTTCTTC. Amino acids: CASSQGGGAIKNEQFF.

This clone was counted only a few times. V is TRBV15 and J is TRBJ1-6, with D possibly matching TRBD1 (5 bases). CDR3 length: 16 residues. With 0 bases removed from V and 7 bases from J, the gap between germline ends came to 13 bases. Germline CDR1 is LNHNV and CDR2 is YYDKDF (reference sequence). The CDR3 nucleotides are TGTGCCACCAGCAGAGATCTGTGGGGGGGGAATTCACCCCTCCACTTT. Translation gives CATSRDLWGGNSPLHF.

The chain joins TRBV11-2 to TRBJ1-5; the match to TRBD1 covers 7 bases. The CDR3 consists of 15 residues. Per the germline V gene, CDR1 is SGHAT and CDR2 is FQNNGV. Trimming at V came to 0 bases and at J to 5 bases, leaving 4 bases not matched to a gene. This chain's CDR3 is CASSLDPGGYQPQHF. The CDR3 nucleotides read TGTGCCAGCAGCTTAGATCCAGGGGGGTATCAGCCCCAGCATTTT.

This clone came up once. This rearrangement joins TRBV6-2 or TRBV6-3 to TRBJ1-1, with D possibly matching TRBD1 (5 bases). CDR1 and CDR2 from the germline V gene are MNHEY and SVGEGT. Trimming took off 3 bases at V and 5 bases at J, with 10 bases between the two ends. The CDR3 covers 13 residues. The CDR3 protein is CASSYQGETEAFF. Here the CDR3 DNA reads TGTGCCAGCAGTTATCAGGGCGAGACTGAAGCTTTCTTT.

The chain is built from TRBV7-2 and TRBJ2-2; D is perhaps TRBD2 (5 bases). Germline V CDR1 and CDR2: SGHTA, FQGNSA. The CDR3 runs 16 residues. Trimming pared 0 bases from V and 2 bases from J, leaving 10 bases between. CDR3 sequence reads: CASSLARGYNTGELFF. Written as DNA, the CDR3 is TGTGCCAGCAGCTTAGCGAGAGGGTATAACACCGGGGAGCTGTTTTTT.

This chain links TRBV7-3 with TRBJ1-2, with D maybe TRBD1 (5 bases). CDR1 is SGHTA and CDR2 is FQGTGA in the germline V gene. V gave up 4 bases and J gave up 4 bases, with 10 bases separating them. This CDR3 is built from 13 residues. The CDR3 coding sequence is TGTGCCAGCAGCTCGACAGAAGGCTATGGCTACACCTTC. Translation gives CASSSTEGYGYTF.

This chain links TRBV5-1 with TRBJ2-5; the match to TRBD1 covers 11 bases. V lost 0 bases to trimming and J lost 5 bases; unmatched junction nucleotides: 6. The CDR3 runs to 16 residues. Germline V gene sequence: CDR1 SGHRS, CDR2 YFSETQ. CDR3 bases: TGCGCCAGCAGCTTGGAGCGGACAGGGGGCTGGGAGACCCAGTACTTC. Protein sequence: CASSLERTGGWETQYF.

The rearrangement joins TRBV27 to TRBJ1-4; weak D call: TRBD1 (6 bases). CDR3 size: 13 residues. V was trimmed by 5 bases and J by 10 bases, leaving 14 bases between them. Germline lookup yields CDR1 MNHEY and CDR2 SMNVEV (reference sequence). CDR3 nucleotides: TGTGCCAGCAGTCGCTCAGGGGACGGAAAACTGTTTTTT. It yields the protein CASSRSGDGKLFF.

The rearrangement links TRBV11-2 to TRBJ2-3, with 9 positions matching TRBD1. V dropped 5 bases and J dropped 5; count of bases not matched to a gene: 8. CDR1 is SGHAT, CDR2 FQNNGV, per germline. The CDR3 sequence is 15 residues long. The DNA of the CDR3 is TGTGCCAGCAGCCCAGGGGGACAGGGTCGAGATACGCAGTATTTT. Protein sequence: CASSPGGQGRDTQYF.

V gene TRBV5-1 combines with J gene TRBJ2-7; D might be TRBD1 (6 bases). The CDR3 loop spans 16 amino acids. Germline V gene sequence: CDR1 SGHRS, CDR2 YFSETQ. Trimming removed 0 bases from V and 2 bases from J, with 15 bases in between. In DNA form, the CDR3 reads TGCGCCAGCAGCTTGGCCAGTACAGGGACCCCCTACGAGCAGTACTTC. Its translation is CASSLASTGTPYEQYF.

The chain links TRBV28 to TRBJ1-1, with TRBD1 matching 9 bases. The V gene's germline CDR1 is MDHEN and CDR2 SYDVKM. The V gene end was trimmed by 7 bases and the J gene end by 7 bases; junction bases not matched to a gene: 13. CDR3 length: 15 amino acids. The CDR3 loop reads CASTNPRQGGIEAFF. CDR3 in DNA: TGTGCCAGCACCAACCCCCGACAGGGGGGCATTGAAGCTTTCTTT. The full variable domain, in which reference TRBV28 and TRBJ1-1 provide the parts outside the CDR3, is DVKVTQSSRYLVKRTGEKVFLECVQDMDHENMFWYRQDPGLGLRLIYFSYDVKMKEKGDIPEGYSVSREKKERFSLILESASTNQTSMYLCASTNPRQGGIEAFFGQGTRLTVV.